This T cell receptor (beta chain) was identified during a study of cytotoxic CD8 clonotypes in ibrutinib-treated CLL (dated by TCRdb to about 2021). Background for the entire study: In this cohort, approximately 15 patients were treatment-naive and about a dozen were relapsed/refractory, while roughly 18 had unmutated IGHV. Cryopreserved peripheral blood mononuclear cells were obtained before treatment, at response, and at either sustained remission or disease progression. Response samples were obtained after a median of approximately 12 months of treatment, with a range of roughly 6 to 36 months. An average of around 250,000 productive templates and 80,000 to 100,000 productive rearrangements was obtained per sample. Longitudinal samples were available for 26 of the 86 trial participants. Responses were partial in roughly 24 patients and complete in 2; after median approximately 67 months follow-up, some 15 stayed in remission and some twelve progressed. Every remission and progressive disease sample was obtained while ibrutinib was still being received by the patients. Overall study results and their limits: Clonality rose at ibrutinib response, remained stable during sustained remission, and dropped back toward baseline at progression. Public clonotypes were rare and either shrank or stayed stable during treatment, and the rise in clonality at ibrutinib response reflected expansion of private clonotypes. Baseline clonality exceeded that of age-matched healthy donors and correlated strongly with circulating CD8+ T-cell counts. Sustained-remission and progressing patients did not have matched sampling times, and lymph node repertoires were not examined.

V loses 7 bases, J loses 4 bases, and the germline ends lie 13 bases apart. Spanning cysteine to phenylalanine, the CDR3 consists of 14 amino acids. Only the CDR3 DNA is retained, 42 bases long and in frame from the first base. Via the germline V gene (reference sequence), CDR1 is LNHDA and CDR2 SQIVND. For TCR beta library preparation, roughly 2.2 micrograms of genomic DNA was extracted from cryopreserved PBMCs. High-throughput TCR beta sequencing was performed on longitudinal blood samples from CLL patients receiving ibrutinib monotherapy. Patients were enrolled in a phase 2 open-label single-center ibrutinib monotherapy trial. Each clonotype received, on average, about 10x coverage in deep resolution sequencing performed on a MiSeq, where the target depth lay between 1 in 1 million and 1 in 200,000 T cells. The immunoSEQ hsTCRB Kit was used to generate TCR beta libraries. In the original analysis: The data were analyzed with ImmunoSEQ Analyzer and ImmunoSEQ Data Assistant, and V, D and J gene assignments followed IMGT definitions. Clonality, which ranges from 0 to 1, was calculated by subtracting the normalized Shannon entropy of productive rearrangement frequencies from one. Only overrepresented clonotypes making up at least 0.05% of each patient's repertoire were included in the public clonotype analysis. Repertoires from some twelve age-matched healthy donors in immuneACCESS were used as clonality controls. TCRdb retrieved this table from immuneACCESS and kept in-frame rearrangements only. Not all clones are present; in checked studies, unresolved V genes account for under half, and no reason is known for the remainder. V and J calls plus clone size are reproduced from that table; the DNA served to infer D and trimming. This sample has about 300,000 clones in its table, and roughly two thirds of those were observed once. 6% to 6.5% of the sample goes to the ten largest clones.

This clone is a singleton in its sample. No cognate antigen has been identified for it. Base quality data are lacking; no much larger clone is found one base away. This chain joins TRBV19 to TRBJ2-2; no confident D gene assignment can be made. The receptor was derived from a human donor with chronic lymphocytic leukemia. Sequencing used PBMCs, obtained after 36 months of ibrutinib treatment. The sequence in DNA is TGTGCCAGTAATCTGGCACCGAGCACCGGGGAGCTGTTTTTT. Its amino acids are CASNLAPSTGELFF. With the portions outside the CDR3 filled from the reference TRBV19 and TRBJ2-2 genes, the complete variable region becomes DGGITQSPKYLFRKEGQNVTLSCEQNLNHDAMYWYRQDPGQGLRLIYYSQIVNDFQKGDIAEGYSVSREKKESFPLTVTSAQKNPTAFYLCASNLAPSTGELFFGEGSRLTVL.